The source of this TCR beta chain is a study of blood T cell repertoires in COVID-19. At the level of the study: The study drew acute and convalescent COVID-19 samples from the United States, Italy and Spain. The analysed material was cDNA or gDNA that came from T cells, B-cell-depleted T cells, or PBMCs.

V lost 8 bases, J lost 2 bases, and 16 bases lay in between. Germline values: CDR1 MDHEN, CDR2 SYDVKM. This CDR3 has 14 amino acids. How the authors handled the data: Nucleated cell number was recorded as an estimate derived from reference gene primer amplification. TCRdb's table, derived via immunoSEQ multiplex PCR, lists solely in-frame clones and lacks some. The D gene and trimming were derived from the DNA, and the V and J assignments and clone size from that table. Of about 380,000 clones in the sample, 81% are singletons; the top ten hold 1.1%. The sample comprised peripheral blood. The chain links TRBV28 to TRBJ2-7, with a tentative D call TRBD1 (5 bases). The source is a human donor with acute or convalescent COVID-19. The donor label of this sample is uncertain. The CDR3 sequence is CASGSGAAPYEQYF. In DNA, the CDR3 is TGTGCCAGCGGAAGTGGGGCGGCCCCCTACGAGCAGTACTTC.